The 31 T cell receptor beta chains listed next were all sequenced from one sample in a study of neoadjuvant anti-PD-1 for oral cavity cancer. Time point defined: after neoadjuvant nivolumab, at surgical resection. Assay: immunoSEQ multiplex PCR; the TCRdb copy retains only in-frame clones and omits some. The sample holds 73,000 or so clones, roughly 85% seen once. The sequencing here drew on PBMCs, taken after nivolumab (anti-PD-1) treatment. The receptors come from a person aged 40 to 85 with oral cavity squamous cell carcinoma.

The rearrangement links TRBV2 to TRBJ2-7, with 9 nucleotides matching TRBD2. The CDR3 runs to 17 residues. J lost 3 bases, V lost 2 bases, and 11 bases had no gene match. The germline V gene encodes CDR1 SNHLY and CDR2 FYNNEI. CDR3 in amino acids: CASSESQAGGSYYEQYF. As DNA, the CDR3 is TGTGCCAGCAGTGAAAGTCAAGCGGGAGGTTCCTACTACGAGCAGTACTTC.

This rearrangement joins TRBV30 to TRBJ2-3, with D unresolved. There are 13 residues in the CDR3. Germline V CDR1 and CDR2: GTSNPN, SVGIG (reference sequence). V dropped 1 base and J dropped 0 bases, with 5 bases sitting between them. The CDR3 DNA is TGTGCCTGGAGTGCCAGGAGCACAGATACGCAGTATTTT. This translates into CAWSARSTDTQYF.

The chain couples TRBV30 to TRBJ1-5; 7 positions agree with TRBD1. The CDR3 is 14 residues long. Germline V gene lookup returns CDR1 GTSNPN and CDR2 SVGIG (reference sequence). V lost 0 bases, J lost 6 bases, and 5 bases stayed unmatched. The CDR3 DNA reads TGTGCCTGGAGTGTAGACAGGGAGGGTCAGCCCCAGCATTTT. Its protein product is CAWSVDREGQPQHF.

The rearrangement uses TRBV5-6 and TRBJ2-5; no reliable D call. Germline values: CDR1 SGHDT, CDR2 YYEEEE. The CDR3 has 13 residues. V dropped 0 bases and J dropped 1 base, with 4 bases sitting between them. The CDR3 protein is CASSLVIQETQYF. For the CDR3, the DNA is TGTGCCAGCAGCTTGGTTATCCAAGAGACCCAGTACTTC.

The gene calls are TRBV19 and TRBJ2-7; D is perhaps TRBD1 or TRBD2 (5 bases each). The germline V and J ends were trimmed by 7 bases and 6 bases, with 10 bases remaining between them. Germline V gives CDR1 LNHDA, CDR2 SQIVND (reference sequence). The CDR3 runs to 11 residues. The CDR3 sequence: CASTYGTEQYF. The CDR3 DNA sequence: TGTGCCAGTACCTACGGGACCGAGCAGTACTTC. Full variable domain (missing parts from reference TRBV19 and TRBJ2-7): DGGITQSPKYLFRKEGQNVTLSCEQNLNHDAMYWYRQDPGQGLRLIYYSQIVNDFQKGDIAEGYSVSREKKESFPLTVTSAQKNPTAFYLCASTYGTEQYFGPGTRLTVT.

The table lists this clone with a few counts. The chain combines TRBV19 with TRBJ1-1, with D perhaps matching TRBD1 (6 bases). V lost 5 bases, J lost 1 base, and 17 bases lay in between. The CDR3 is made up of 16 amino acids. Germline CDR1 and CDR2: LNHDA and SQIVND (reference sequence). CDR3 coding DNA: TGTGCCAGTAGTTTCCGGGACACGATACGGAACACTGAAGCTTTCTTT. Its protein is CASSFRDTIRNTEAFF. Combining the CDR3 with reference TRBV19 and TRBJ1-1 gives the whole variable domain DGGITQSPKYLFRKEGQNVTLSCEQNLNHDAMYWYRQDPGQGLRLIYYSQIVNDFQKGDIAEGYSVSREKKESFPLTVTSAQKNPTAFYLCASSFRDTIRNTEAFFGQGTRLTVV.

The CDR3 DNA is TGCGCCAGCAACGGGTGGGGCGGGGAGCTGTTTTTT. The encoded protein is CASNGWGGELFF. The V gene is TRBV10-2, the J gene TRBJ2-2; D not certain. In germline, CDR1 is WSHSY, CDR2 SAAADI. The V end was cut by 7 bases, the J end by 7 bases, with 10 bases between. The CDR3 runs 12 residues.

The V and J genes are TRBV6-5 and TRBJ2-7; 10 bases match TRBD2. CDR1 is MNHEY and CDR2 is SVGAGI in the germline V gene. J lost 1 base, V lost 5 bases, and 5 bases had no gene match. This CDR3 region has 15 residues. This CDR3 is CASSVGLAASYEQYF. Here the CDR3 DNA reads TGTGCCAGCAGTGTTGGACTAGCGGCTTCCTACGAGCAGTACTTC.

Only one count was recorded for this clone. The J gene is TRBJ2-3, the V gene TRBV7-9, with 9 nucleotides matching TRBD1. V was clipped by 5 bases and J by 10 bases; unmatched bases: 13. This CDR3 contains 15 residues. Germline V gene data show CDR1 as SEHNR and CDR2 as FQNEAQ (reference sequence). The chain's CDR3 is CASSPEDGTGSPQYF. For the CDR3, the DNA is TGTGCCAGCAGCCCGGAAGACGGGACAGGGAGCCCGCAGTATTTT.

This clone occurred a few times. The gene calls are TRBV7-3 and TRBJ2-1; D possibly corresponds to TRBD2 (6 bases). The V end was cut by 1 base, the J end by 3 bases, with 13 bases between. Germline V gene data show CDR1 as SGHTA and CDR2 as FQGTGA. This CDR3 has 16 amino acids. CDR3 residues: CASSLIRLGDYNEQFF. The CDR3 DNA follows: TGTGCCAGCAGCTTAATACGACTAGGGGACTACAATGAGCAGTTCTTC. Drawing the rest from reference TRBV7-3 and TRBJ2-1, the complete variable domain is GAGVSQTPSNKVTEKGKYVELRCDPISGHTALYWYRQSLGQGPEFLIYFQGTGAADDSGLPNDRFFAVRPEGSVSTLKIQRTERGDSAVYLCASSLIRLGDYNEQFFGPGTRLTVL.

This clone was seen only a few times. The chain has TRBV5-4 and TRBJ2-5, with 7 bases that match TRBD1. V dropped 4 bases and J dropped 2; count of bases not matched to a gene: 8. The length of the CDR3 is 15 residues. Germline CDR1 reads SGHNT; CDR2 reads YYREEE (reference sequence). CDR3 sequence (DNA): TGTGCCAGCAGCCACCGGGACAGACTACAAGAGACCCAGTACTTC. Its protein product is CASSHRDRLQETQYF.

The chain joins TRBV7-9 to TRBJ1-2, with a tentative D call TRBD1 (6 bases). Per the germline V gene, CDR1 is SEHNR and CDR2 is FQNEAQ (reference sequence). With 0 bases removed from V and 1 base from J, the gap between germline ends came to 12 bases. The CDR3 totals 16 residues. The CDR3 bases are TGTGCCAGCAGCTTAGCGGGCAGGGGCCATAACTATGGCTACACCTTC. This gives the protein CASSLAGRGHNYGYTF.

This clone came up many times. V and J are TRBV10-1 and TRBJ2-7; 10 positions agree with TRBD1. There are 18 residues in the CDR3. CDR1 is WNHNN, CDR2 SYGVQD, per germline (reference sequence). V dropped 0 bases and J dropped 2; count of bases not matched to a gene: 10. The CDR3 sequence: CASSESVLEGTGAYEQYF. As DNA, the CDR3 is TGCGCCAGCAGTGAGTCGGTTCTCGAAGGGACAGGGGCCTACGAGCAGTACTTC.

Here the CDR3 DNA reads TGTGCCAGCAGCAAAAGGGCCAGGCTCGCCGGTTCCTACGAGCAGTACTTC. Translating gives CASSKRARLAGSYEQYF. V is TRBV21-1 and J is TRBJ2-7. TRBV21-1 is classified as a pseudogene. The CDR3 loop spans 17 amino acids.

J is TRBJ2-1 and V is TRBV7-9, with 9 bases lining up with TRBD2. Germline CDR1 reads SEHNR; CDR2 reads FQNEAQ (reference sequence). V gave up 5 bases and J gave up 4 bases; unmatched junction bases: 9. This CDR3 is 16 amino acids long. CDR3 protein: CASSPGASGTYNEQFF. DNA for the CDR3: TGTGCCAGCAGCCCCGGGGCTAGCGGGACGTACAATGAGCAGTTCTTC.

The genes are TRBV28 and TRBJ1-2; D perhaps matches TRBD1 (5 bases). The germline CDR1 and CDR2 sequences are MDHEN and SYDVKM. The CDR3 length is 12 residues. Deletions cut 4 bases from V and 7 bases from J, with 10 bases between. In DNA, the CDR3 is TGTGCCAGCAGTTCAGGGTTATCTGGCTACACCTTC. This gives the protein CASSSGLSGYTF.

V gene TRBV5-1 combines with J gene TRBJ2-1; TRBD2 matches 10 bases. V dropped 4 bases and J dropped 8; count of bases not matched to a gene: 15. The CDR3 extends over 17 amino acids. Germline values: CDR1 SGHRS, CDR2 YFSETQ. Here the CDR3 DNA reads TGCGCCAGCAGCCCACCTAACTACAGCGGGAGGGTTGATGAGCAGTTCTTC. Translation gives CASSPPNYSGRVDEQFF.

The genes are TRBV6-1 and TRBJ1-5; D ambiguous. Germline CDR1 MNHNS, CDR2 SASEGT. The CDR3 extends over 16 amino acids. Between the trimmed V and J ends, which lost 0 bases and 1 base, there was a span of 10 bases. Here the CDR3 reads CASSEAGRTSNQPQHF. CDR3 in DNA: TGTGCCAGCAGTGAAGCGGGTCGGACCAGCAATCAGCCCCAGCATTTT.

This rearrangement joins TRBV10-3 to TRBJ2-3; weak D call: TRBD2 (6 bases). Germline CDR1 is ENHRY and CDR2 is SYGVKD. The ends were cut back, 10 bases at V and 2 bases at J, with 16 bases in the middle. CDR3 length: 14 residues. The DNA of the CDR3 is TGTGCCACCCTCGGGAGCGGGTTCACAGATACGCAGTATTTT. Translated, it gives CATLGSGFTDTQYF.

The V and J genes are TRBV28 and TRBJ1-2; D not resolved. CDR1 and CDR2 (germline): MDHEN, SYDVKM. V was clipped by 6 bases and J by 5 bases, with 19 bases between them. The CDR3 consists of 15 residues. The CDR3 spells CASSPLTRVAYGYTF. Written as DNA, the CDR3 is TGTGCCAGCAGCCCGCTCACAAGGGTAGCATATGGCTACACCTTC.

The chain joins TRBV6-5 to TRBJ2-2; D is ambiguous. Trimming removed 5 bases at V and 5 bases at J, with 6 bases between. The germline gives CDR1 MNHEY, CDR2 SVGAGI. This CDR3 region has 12 residues. CDR3 amino acids: CASSPWTGELFF. The CDR3 DNA follows: TGTGCCAGCAGTCCGTGGACCGGGGAGCTGTTTTTT.

This clone was counted only a few times. The chain couples TRBV7-9 to TRBJ1-1; tentatively, D is TRBD1 (6 bases). Germline loops: CDR1 SEHNR, CDR2 FQNEAQ (reference sequence). Deletions cut 4 bases from V and 0 bases from J, with 6 bases between. This CDR3 region has 13 residues. The chain's CDR3 is CASSWTVNTEAFF. Here the CDR3 DNA reads TGTGCCAGCAGCTGGACAGTGAACACTGAAGCTTTCTTT.

The chain recombines TRBV5-4 with TRBJ1-1; D gene unclear. The CDR3 has 15 residues. The germline V gene encodes CDR1 SGHNT and CDR2 YYREEE (reference sequence). Trimming left V 2 bases short and J 1 base short, with 12 bases between. CDR3 nucleotide sequence: TGTGCCAGCAGCTTCTCTGTCGGAGGGAACACTGAAGCTTTCTTT. Translated: CASSFSVGGNTEAFF.

The chain links TRBV9 to TRBJ2-3; possibly TRBD2 for D (5 bases). Germline loops: CDR1 SGDLS, CDR2 YYNGEE. The CDR3 totals 15 residues. Trimming removed 1 base at V and 0 bases at J, with 9 bases between. The CDR3 sequence is CASSVFAGSTDTQYF. CDR3 in DNA: TGTGCCAGCAGCGTATTCGCGGGCAGCACAGATACGCAGTATTTT. The entire variable domain, with the rest obtained from reference TRBV9 and TRBJ2-3, is as follows: DSGVTQTPKHLITATGQRVTLRCSPRSGDLSVYWYQQSLDQGLQFLIQYYNGEERAKGNILERFSAQQFPDLHSELNLSSLELGDSALYFCASSVFAGSTDTQYFGPGTRLTVL.

The rearrangement joins TRBV5-1 to TRBJ2-7, with 9 bases that match TRBD1. The CDR3 has 15 amino acids. After removal of 0 bases from V and 5 bases from J, the junction contained 6 bases not matched to a gene. The germline gives CDR1 SGHRS, CDR2 YFSETQ. CDR3 sequence reads: CASSLGGTGSDEQYF. Written as DNA, the CDR3 is TGCGCCAGCAGCTTGGGAGGGACAGGGTCGGACGAGCAGTACTTC.

The sample holds one count of this clone. The chain combines TRBV19 with TRBJ2-5; 8 nucleotides align to TRBD1. The J segment lost 5 bases and the V segment lost 5 bases, leaving 7 bases of the junction unmatched. Germline loops: CDR1 LNHDA, CDR2 SQIVND (reference sequence). The CDR3 covers 14 residues. The CDR3 DNA reads as TGTGCCAGTAGTGTGGGACAGGATCGGGAGACCCAGTACTTC. Amino acids: CASSVGQDRETQYF.

The chain employs TRBV19 and TRBJ1-1; D ambiguous. Per the germline V gene, CDR1 is LNHDA and CDR2 is SQIVND (reference sequence). CDR3 length: 14 amino acids. Between the trimmed V and J ends, which lost 2 bases and 0 bases, there was a span of 7 bases. CDR3 DNA sequence: TGTGCCAGTAGTATAAAGGGAATGAACACTGAAGCTTTCTTT. Encoded protein: CASSIKGMNTEAFF.

The chain uses TRBV19 and TRBJ2-7, with 7 bases identical to TRBD1. This CDR3 contains 16 residues. Unmatched junction bases numbered 6, after V lost 1 base and J lost 0 bases. Germline loops: CDR1 LNHDA, CDR2 SQIVND (reference sequence). The CDR3 loop is CASSIGGQPSSYEQYF. The CDR3 DNA is TGTGCCAGTAGTATAGGGGGACAGCCGAGCTCCTACGAGCAGTACTTC.

The chain couples TRBV2 to TRBJ1-1, with D possibly matching TRBD1 (6 bases). The CDR3 covers 13 residues. CDR1 and CDR2 (germline): SNHLY, FYNNEI. V lost 6 bases and J 3 bases, leaving 11 bases between the germline ends. In nucleotides, the CDR3 is TGTGCCAGCAGCCTGGACAGATACACTGAAGCTTTCTTT. Translating gives CASSLDRYTEAFF.

The chain joins TRBV28 to TRBJ1-5, with D tentatively TRBD1 (5 bases). V lost 6 bases, J lost 0 bases, and 15 bases lay in between. The CDR3 sequence is 16 residues long. Germline values: CDR1 MDHEN, CDR2 SYDVKM. CDR3 coding DNA: TGTGCCAGCAGATATTTGCACGGGGGTAGCAATCAGCCCCAGCATTTT. Its protein is CASRYLHGGSNQPQHF.

The V and J genes are TRBV19 and TRBJ1-3, with D maybe TRBD1 (5 bases). Germline CDR1 and CDR2: LNHDA and SQIVND (reference sequence). V gave up 3 bases and J gave up 0 bases, with 15 bases separating them. The CDR3 length is 17 residues. CDR3 in amino acids: CASSIPAGTSSGNTIYF. CDR3 sequence (DNA): TGTGCCAGTAGTATTCCGGCCGGGACGTCCTCTGGAAACACCATATATTTT.